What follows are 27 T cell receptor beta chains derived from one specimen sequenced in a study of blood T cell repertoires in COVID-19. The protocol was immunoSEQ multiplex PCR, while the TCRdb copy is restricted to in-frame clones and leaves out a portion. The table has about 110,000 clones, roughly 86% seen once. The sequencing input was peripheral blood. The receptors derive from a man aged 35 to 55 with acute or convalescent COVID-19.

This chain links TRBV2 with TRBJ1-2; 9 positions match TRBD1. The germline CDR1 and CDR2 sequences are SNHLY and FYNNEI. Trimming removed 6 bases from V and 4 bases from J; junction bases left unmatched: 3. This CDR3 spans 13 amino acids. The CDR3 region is CASRLDRGYGYTF. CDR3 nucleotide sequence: TGTGCCAGCAGGCTGGACAGGGGCTATGGCTACACCTTC. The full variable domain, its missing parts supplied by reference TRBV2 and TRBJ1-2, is EPEVTQTPSHQVTQMGQEVILRCVPISNHLYFYWYRQILGQKVEFLVSFYNNEISEKSEIFDDQFSVERPDGSNFTLKIRSTKLEDSAMYFCASRLDRGYGYTFGSGTRLTVV.

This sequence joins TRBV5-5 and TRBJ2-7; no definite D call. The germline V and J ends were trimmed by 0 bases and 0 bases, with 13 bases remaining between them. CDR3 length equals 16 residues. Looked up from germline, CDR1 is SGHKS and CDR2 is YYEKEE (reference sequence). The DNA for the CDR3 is TGTGCCAGCAGCTTGGGAGGATCTTTACTCTCCTACGAGCAGTACTTC. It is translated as CASSLGGSLLSYEQYF.

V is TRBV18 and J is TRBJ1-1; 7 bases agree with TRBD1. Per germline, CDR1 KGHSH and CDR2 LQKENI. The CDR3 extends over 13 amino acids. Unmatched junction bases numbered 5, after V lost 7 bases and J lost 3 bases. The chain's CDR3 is CASLRDSDTEAFF. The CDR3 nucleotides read TGTGCCAGCTTACGGGACAGCGACACTGAAGCTTTCTTT.

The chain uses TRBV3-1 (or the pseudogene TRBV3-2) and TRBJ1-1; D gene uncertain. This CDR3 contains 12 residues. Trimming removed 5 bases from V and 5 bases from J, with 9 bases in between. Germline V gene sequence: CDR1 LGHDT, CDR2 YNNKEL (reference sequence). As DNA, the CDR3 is TGTGCCAGCAGCTTTCCGGGTACTGAAGCTTTCTTT. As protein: CASSFPGTEAFF.

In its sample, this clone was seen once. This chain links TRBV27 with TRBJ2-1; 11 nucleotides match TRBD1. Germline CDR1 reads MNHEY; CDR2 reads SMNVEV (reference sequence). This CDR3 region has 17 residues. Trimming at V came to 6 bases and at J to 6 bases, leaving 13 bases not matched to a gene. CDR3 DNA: TGTGCCAGCAGGCCGGGACAGGGGGTAAGAGGGGGCAATGAGCAGTTCTTC. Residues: CASRPGQGVRGGNEQFF.

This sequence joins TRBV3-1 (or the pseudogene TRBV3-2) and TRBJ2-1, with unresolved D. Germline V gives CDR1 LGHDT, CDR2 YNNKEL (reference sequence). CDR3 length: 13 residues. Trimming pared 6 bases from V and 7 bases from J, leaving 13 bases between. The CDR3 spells CASRESPGNEQFF. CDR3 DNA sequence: TGTGCCAGCAGGGAGTCCCCCGGGAATGAGCAGTTCTTC.

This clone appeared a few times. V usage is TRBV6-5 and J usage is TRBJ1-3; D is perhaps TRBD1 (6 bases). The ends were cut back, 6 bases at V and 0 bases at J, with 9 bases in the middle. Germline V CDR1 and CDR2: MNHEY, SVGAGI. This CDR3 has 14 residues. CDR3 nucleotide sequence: TGTGCCAGCAGAGGGGGTAGCTCTGGAAACACCATATATTTT. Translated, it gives CASRGGSSGNTIYF.

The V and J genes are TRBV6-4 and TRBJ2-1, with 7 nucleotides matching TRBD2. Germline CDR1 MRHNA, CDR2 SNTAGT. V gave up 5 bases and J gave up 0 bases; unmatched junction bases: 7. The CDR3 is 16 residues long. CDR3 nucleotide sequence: TGTGCCAGCAGTCCGGCGGGCGGGAGCTCCTACAATGAGCAGTTCTTC. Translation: CASSPAGGSSYNEQFF.

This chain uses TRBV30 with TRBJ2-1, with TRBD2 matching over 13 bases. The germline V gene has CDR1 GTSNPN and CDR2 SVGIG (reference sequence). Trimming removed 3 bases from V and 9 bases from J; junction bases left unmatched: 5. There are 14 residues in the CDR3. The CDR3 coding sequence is TGTGCCTGGAGACTAGCGGGAGGGCCCGGTGAGCAGTTCTTC. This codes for CAWRLAGGPGEQFF.

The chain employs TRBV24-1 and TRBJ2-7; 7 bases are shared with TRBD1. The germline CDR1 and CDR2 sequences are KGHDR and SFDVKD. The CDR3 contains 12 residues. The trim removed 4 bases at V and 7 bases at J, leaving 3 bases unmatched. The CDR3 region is CATSEQGLEQYF. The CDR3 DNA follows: TGTGCCACCAGTGAACAGGGGTTGGAGCAGTACTTC.

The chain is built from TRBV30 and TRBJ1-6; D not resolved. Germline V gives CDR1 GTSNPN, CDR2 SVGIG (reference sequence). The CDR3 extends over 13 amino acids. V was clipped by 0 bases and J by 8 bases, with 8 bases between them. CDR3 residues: CAWSVIGDSPLHF. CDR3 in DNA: TGTGCCTGGAGTGTCATAGGAGATTCACCCCTCCACTTT.

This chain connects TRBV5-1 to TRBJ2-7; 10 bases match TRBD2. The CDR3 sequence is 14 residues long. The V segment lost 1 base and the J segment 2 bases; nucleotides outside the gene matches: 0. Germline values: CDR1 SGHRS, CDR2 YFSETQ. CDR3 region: CASSLSGRAYEQYF. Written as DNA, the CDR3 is TGCGCCAGCAGCTTGAGCGGGAGGGCCTACGAGCAGTACTTC.

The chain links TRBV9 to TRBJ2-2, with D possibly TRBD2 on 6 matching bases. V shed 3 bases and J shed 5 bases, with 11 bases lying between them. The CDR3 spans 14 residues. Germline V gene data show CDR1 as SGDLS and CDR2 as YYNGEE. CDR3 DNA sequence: TGTGCCAGCAGCGCGGGACTCCGTACCGGGGAGCTGTTTTTT. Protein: CASSAGLRTGELFF.

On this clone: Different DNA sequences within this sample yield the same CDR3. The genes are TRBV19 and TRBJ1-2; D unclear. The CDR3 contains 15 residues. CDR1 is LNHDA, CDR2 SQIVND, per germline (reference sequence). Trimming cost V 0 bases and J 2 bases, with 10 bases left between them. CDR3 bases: TGTGCCAGTAGTATAGATCGGGAGGGAAACTATGGCTACACCTTC. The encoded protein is CASSIDREGNYGYTF.

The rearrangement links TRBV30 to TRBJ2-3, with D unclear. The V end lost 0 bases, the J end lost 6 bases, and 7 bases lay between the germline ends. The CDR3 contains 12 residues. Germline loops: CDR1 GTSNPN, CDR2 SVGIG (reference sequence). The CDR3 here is CAWSVLRDTQYF. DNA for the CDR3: TGTGCCTGGAGTGTACTCCGGGATACGCAGTATTTT.

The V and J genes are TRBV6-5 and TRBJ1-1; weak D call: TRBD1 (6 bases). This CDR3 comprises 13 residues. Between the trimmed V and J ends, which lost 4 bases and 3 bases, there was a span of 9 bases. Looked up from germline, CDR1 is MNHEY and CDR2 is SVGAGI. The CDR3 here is CASSSDRDTEAFF. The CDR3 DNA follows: TGTGCCAGCAGTTCGGACAGAGACACTGAAGCTTTCTTT.

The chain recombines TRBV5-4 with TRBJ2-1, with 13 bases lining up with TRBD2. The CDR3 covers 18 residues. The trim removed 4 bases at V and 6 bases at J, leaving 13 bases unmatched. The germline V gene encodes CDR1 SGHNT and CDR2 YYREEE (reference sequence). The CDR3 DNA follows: TGTGCCAGCAGCCAGAGAGGACTAGCGGGAGTCTCGGGCAATGAGCAGTTCTTC. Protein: CASSQRGLAGVSGNEQFF.

The CDR3 nucleotides are TGTGCCAGCAGCTTAGATTGGGGACAGAACTATGGCTACACCTTC. Protein sequence: CASSLDWGQNYGYTF. The genes are TRBV11-2 and TRBJ1-2; 7 nucleotides line up with TRBD1. This CDR3 spans 15 amino acids. Trimming cost V 0 bases and J 2 bases; bases outside gene matches: 3. Germline V lookup: CDR1 SGHAT, CDR2 FQNNGV.

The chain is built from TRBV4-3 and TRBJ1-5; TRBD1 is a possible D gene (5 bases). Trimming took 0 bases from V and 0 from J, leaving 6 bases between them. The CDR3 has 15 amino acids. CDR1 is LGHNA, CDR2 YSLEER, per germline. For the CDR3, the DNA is TGCGCCAGCAGCCAAGACAGGGATAGCAATCAGCCCCAGCATTTT. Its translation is CASSQDRDSNQPQHF.

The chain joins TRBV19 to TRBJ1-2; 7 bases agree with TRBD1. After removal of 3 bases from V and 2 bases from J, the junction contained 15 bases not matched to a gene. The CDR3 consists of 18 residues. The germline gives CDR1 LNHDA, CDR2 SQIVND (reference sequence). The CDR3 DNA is TGTGCCAGTAGTATGCCCCCCTCCAGACAGGGATGGAACTATGGCTACACCTTC. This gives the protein CASSMPPSRQGWNYGYTF. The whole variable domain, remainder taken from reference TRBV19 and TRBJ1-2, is DGGITQSPKYLFRKEGQNVTLSCEQNLNHDAMYWYRQDPGQGLRLIYYSQIVNDFQKGDIAEGYSVSREKKESFPLTVTSAQKNPTAFYLCASSMPPSRQGWNYGYTFGSGTRLTVV.

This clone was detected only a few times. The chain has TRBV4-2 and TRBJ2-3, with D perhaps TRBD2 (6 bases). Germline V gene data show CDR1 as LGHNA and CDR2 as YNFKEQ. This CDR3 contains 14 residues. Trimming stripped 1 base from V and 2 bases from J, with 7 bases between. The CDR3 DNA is TGTGCCAGCAGCCAAGGGGACTTCACAGATACGCAGTATTTT. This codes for CASSQGDFTDTQYF.

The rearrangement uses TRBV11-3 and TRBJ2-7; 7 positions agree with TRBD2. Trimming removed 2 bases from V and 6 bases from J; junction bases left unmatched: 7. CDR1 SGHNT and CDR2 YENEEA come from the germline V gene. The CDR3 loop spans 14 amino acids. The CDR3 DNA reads TGTGCCAGCAGCTTACAGTCTAGCGGAAGCGAGCAGTACTTC. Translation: CASSLQSSGSEQYF.

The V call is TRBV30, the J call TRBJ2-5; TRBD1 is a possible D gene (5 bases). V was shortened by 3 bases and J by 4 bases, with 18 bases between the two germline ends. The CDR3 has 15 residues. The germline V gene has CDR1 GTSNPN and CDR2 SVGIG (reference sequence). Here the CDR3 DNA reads TGTGCCTGGAGCCCACGAAGGGGCCCGGGAGAGACCCAGTACTTC. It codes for CAWSPRRGPGETQYF.

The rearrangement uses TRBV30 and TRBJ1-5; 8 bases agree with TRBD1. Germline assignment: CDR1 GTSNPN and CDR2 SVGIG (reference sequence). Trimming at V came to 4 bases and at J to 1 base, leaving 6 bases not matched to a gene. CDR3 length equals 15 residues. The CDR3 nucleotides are TGTGCCTGGACCGCAGGGGGCAGGAGCAATCAGCCCCAGCATTTT. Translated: CAWTAGGRSNQPQHF. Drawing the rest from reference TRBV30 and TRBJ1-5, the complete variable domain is SQTIHQWPATLVQPVGSPLSLECTVEGTSNPNLYWYRQAAGRGLQLLFYSVGIGQISSEVPQNLSASRPQDRQFILSSKKLLLSDSGFYLCAWTAGGRSNQPQHFGDGTRLSIL.

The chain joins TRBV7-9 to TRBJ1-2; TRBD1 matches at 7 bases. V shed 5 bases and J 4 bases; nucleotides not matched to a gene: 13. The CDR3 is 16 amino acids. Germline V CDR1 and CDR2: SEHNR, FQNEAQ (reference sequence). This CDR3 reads CASSRIGTAASYGYTF. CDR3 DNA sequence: TGTGCCAGCAGCCGCATAGGGACAGCCGCCTCCTATGGCTACACCTTC.

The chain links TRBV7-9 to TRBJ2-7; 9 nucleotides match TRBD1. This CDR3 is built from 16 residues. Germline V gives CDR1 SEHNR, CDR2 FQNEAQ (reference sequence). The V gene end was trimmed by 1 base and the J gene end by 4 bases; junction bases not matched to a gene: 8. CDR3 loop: CASSLVVTGGKYEQYF. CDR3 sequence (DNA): TGTGCCAGCAGCTTAGTGGTGACAGGGGGAAAATACGAGCAGTACTTC.

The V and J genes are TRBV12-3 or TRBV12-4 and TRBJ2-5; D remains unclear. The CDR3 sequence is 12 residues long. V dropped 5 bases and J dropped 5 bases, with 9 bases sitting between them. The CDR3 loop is CASSHIPETQYF. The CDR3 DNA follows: TGTGCCAGCAGTCACATCCCGGAGACCCAGTACTTC.